This T cell receptor (beta chain) appears in the sequencing data of a study of molecular identifiers for immune sequencing clone quantification. Germline CDR1 and CDR2: ENHRY and SYGVKD. The CDR3 length is 16 residues. Unmatched junction bases numbered 4, after V lost 6 bases and J lost 3 bases. Each CDR3 protein is one row after TCRdb ran MiXCR on the PCR reads. The sample lists about 65,000 distinct CDR3 sequences, around 17% occurring once. This clonotype was counted at least ten times. Sequencing used naive CD8+ T cells from blood, with Jurkat cell RNA spiked in. Subset in this sample: FACS-sorted CD8+CD4-CCR7+CD45RA+ naive T cells. J is TRBJ2-3 and V is TRBV10-3; 15 nucleotides agree with TRBD2. This receptor was obtained from a human donor in good health. Some libraries in this study had Jurkat cell RNA spiked in. CDR3 in DNA: TGTGCCATCAGAGGGACTAGCGGGAGGAAAACAGATACGCAGTATTTT. Amino acid sequence: CAIRGTSGRKTDTQYF.